These 29 T cell receptor beta chains originate from one sample sequenced in a study of response to subunit inactivated influenza vaccine. TCRdb independently ran MiXCR on the RT-PCR reads; one entry per CDR3 protein. The sample shows some 800,000 distinct CDR3 sequences, 21% of them seen only once. The starting material was PBMCs from blood, obtained about 5 days after vaccination. These receptors were collected from a middle-aged man who received an inactivated influenza vaccine.

This clonotype was seen ten or more times. The rearrangement links TRBV20-1 to TRBJ2-7, with 9 bases lining up with TRBD1. V lost 4 bases to trimming and J lost 3 bases; unmatched junction nucleotides: 7. CDR3 length: 14 residues. Germline CDR1 DFQATT, CDR2 SNEGSKA (reference sequence). CDR3 coding DNA: TGCAGTGCTATCGAGGACAGGGGAGGCTACGAGCAGTACTTC. Translating it yields CSAIEDRGGYEQYF.

The V call is TRBV12-3 or TRBV12-4, the J call TRBJ2-5; 7 bases fit TRBD1. Germline trimming cut 6 bases from V and 5 bases from J; bases unmatched to any gene: 15. The CDR3 spans 16 residues. The CDR3 reads CASSPRGTGDLETQYF. The CDR3 bases are TGTGCCAGCAGCCCAAGAGGTACAGGGGATTTGGAGACCCAGTACTTC.

This clonotype was counted a few times. J is TRBJ2-1 and V is TRBV12-3 or TRBV12-4; 11 bases align to TRBD2. The CDR3 is made up of 20 amino acids. Unmatched junction bases numbered 17, after V lost 6 bases and J lost 1 base. The CDR3 DNA is TGTGCCAGCAGGGGGACTAGCGGACTCAACGTATACCGATCCTACAATGAGCAGTTCTTC. As protein: CASRGTSGLNVYRSYNEQFF.

The V gene is TRBV24-1, the J gene TRBJ1-5, with D possibly TRBD1 on 5 matching bases. CDR3 size: 14 residues. The germline gives CDR1 KGHDR, CDR2 SFDVKD. V was cut by 3 bases and J by 4 bases, with 9 bases left in between. CDR3 nucleotides: TGTGCCACCAGTGATCGCCGGGGGAATCAGCCCCAGCATTTT. This translates into CATSDRRGNQPQHF.

This clonotype occurred a few times. The chain uses TRBV6-6 and TRBJ2-3; D is unresolved. V was pared by 3 bases and J by 2 bases, with 6 bases between. Germline V gene data show CDR1 as MNHNY and CDR2 as SVGAGI (reference sequence). The CDR3 runs to 13 residues. The CDR3 region has the DNA TGTGCCAGCAGTTATTTGACCACAGATACGCAGTATTTT. Translated: CASSYLTTDTQYF.

This chain joins TRBV11-2 and TRBJ1-3, with 9 bases identical to TRBD1. CDR1 SGHAT and CDR2 FQNNGV come from the germline V gene. The CDR3 loop spans 18 amino acids. V dropped 2 bases and J dropped 2; count of bases not matched to a gene: 10. The CDR3 DNA reads as TGTGCCAGCAGCTTACTGCCCCTACAGGGGGCAACTGGAAACACCATATATTTT. This codes for CASSLLPLQGATGNTIYF.

The genes are TRBV24-1 and TRBJ2-1; possibly TRBD1 for D (6 bases). This CDR3 contains 19 residues. Germline assignment: CDR1 KGHDR and CDR2 SFDVKD. V lost 4 bases to trimming and J lost 4 bases, with 25 bases between them. The CDR3 reads CATSDSSDRGLVVYNEQFF. In DNA, the CDR3 is TGTGCCACCAGTGACTCATCGGACAGAGGTCTTGTCGTTTACAATGAGCAGTTCTTC.

The rearrangement links TRBV5-4 to TRBJ2-3; 12 bases fit TRBD2. V lost 2 bases and J lost 2; bases outside the gene matches: 3. This CDR3 comprises 16 residues. The germline gives CDR1 SGHNT, CDR2 YYREEE (reference sequence). CDR3 bases: TGTGCCAGCAGCTTACGACTAGCGGGGGACACAGATACGCAGTATTTT. Translated: CASSLRLAGDTDTQYF. Supplemented by reference TRBV5-4 and TRBJ2-3, the full variable domain reads ETGVTQSPTHLIKTRGQQVTLRCSSQSGHNTVSWYQQALGQGPQFIFQYYREEENGRGNFPPRFSGLQFPNYSSELNVNALELDDSALYLCASSLRLAGDTDTQYFGPGTRLTVL.

The table lists this clonotype with a few counts. The chain employs TRBV7-9 and TRBJ2-7; D remains ambiguous. CDR3 length equals 13 residues. Germline loops: CDR1 SEHNR, CDR2 FQNEAQ (reference sequence). Between the trimmed V and J ends, which lost 0 bases and 6 bases, there was a span of 9 bases. In nucleotides, the CDR3 is TGTGCCAGCAGCTTAGCGCAGTGGGCCGAGCAGTACTTC. This sequence encodes CASSLAQWAEQYF.

This clonotype was detected only once. The gene calls are TRBV3-1 and TRBJ1-1; a possible D gene is TRBD1 (6 bases). With 1 base removed from V and 7 bases from J, the gap between germline ends came to 10 bases. Germline V gene sequence: CDR1 LGHDT, CDR2 YNNKEL (reference sequence). The CDR3 has 13 residues. For the CDR3, the DNA is TGTGCCAGCAGCCAAGTATCCAGGGGTGAAGCTTTCTTT. This codes for CASSQVSRGEAFF.

In its sample, this clonotype was seen a few times. The chain has TRBV6-1 and TRBJ2-2, with D possibly TRBD2 on 5 matching bases. This CDR3 has 14 residues. Germline V gives CDR1 MNHNS, CDR2 SASEGT. The V end was cut by 8 bases, the J end by 4 bases, with 14 bases between. CDR3 region: CASGPSLLTGELFF. The CDR3 DNA sequence: TGTGCCAGCGGGCCTAGCCTTCTCACCGGGGAGCTGTTTTTT.

This clonotype has only a few counts. The V gene is TRBV29-1, the J gene TRBJ2-1; D not resolved. Germline-derived CDR1 and CDR2 are SQVTM and ANQGSEA. The V end lost 6 bases, the J end lost 5 bases, and 11 bases lay between the germline ends. This CDR3 contains 12 residues. DNA for the CDR3: TGCAGCGTACAAAGGGCCGACAATGAGCAGTTCTTC. It specifies CSVQRADNEQFF.

This clonotype was detected a few times. This chain joins TRBV6-5 and TRBJ1-1, with D maybe TRBD1 (6 bases). The germline V and J ends were trimmed by 0 bases and 1 base, with 18 bases remaining between them. This CDR3 region has 18 residues. Looked up from germline, CDR1 is MNHEY and CDR2 is SVGAGI. The CDR3 sequence is CASSYSKSAGAGNTEAFF. DNA for the CDR3: TGTGCCAGCAGTTACTCGAAATCCGCAGGGGCGGGGAACACTGAAGCTTTCTTT.

The chain recombines TRBV29-1 with TRBJ2-7; the D call may be TRBD1 or TRBD2 (5 bases each). V was cut by 6 bases and J by 3 bases, with 15 bases left in between. Germline V lookup: CDR1 SQVTM, CDR2 ANQGSEA. This CDR3 region has 13 residues. The CDR3, as DNA: TGCAGCGTGGGGGTTGGGGCCAACTACGAGCAGTACTTC. Protein product: CSVGVGANYEQYF.

This clonotype showed up many times. The rearrangement links TRBV5-1 to TRBJ2-7; TRBD1 aligns across 9 bases. The V gene's germline CDR1 is SGHRS and CDR2 YFSETQ. This CDR3 spans 15 amino acids. Trimming cost V 2 bases and J 4 bases; bases outside gene matches: 7. The DNA for the CDR3 is TGCGCCAGCAGCTTAAGTACAGGGGGCGCGTACGAGCAGTACTTC. Translation: CASSLSTGGAYEQYF.

The chain joins TRBV4-1 to TRBJ2-6, with D perhaps matching TRBD1 (5 bases). The CDR3 is made up of 17 amino acids. The V and J ends lost 4 bases and 0 bases respectively, with 13 bases between them. The germline V gene has CDR1 MGHRA and CDR2 YSYEKL. The CDR3 is CASSLLRTNSGANVLTF. CDR3 coding DNA: TGCGCCAGCAGCCTACTGCGGACAAACTCTGGGGCCAACGTCCTGACTTTC.

This chain uses TRBV5-1 with TRBJ2-2, with TRBD1 identical over 8 bases. V lost 1 base to trimming and J lost 7 bases; unmatched junction nucleotides: 12. Germline-derived CDR1 and CDR2 are SGHRS and YFSETQ. The CDR3 is made up of 17 amino acids. This CDR3 is CASSLIVAGGASGELFF. CDR3 coding DNA: TGCGCCAGCAGCTTGATCGTGGCAGGGGGCGCGAGCGGGGAGCTGTTTTTT.

This clonotype has a handful of counts. The chain has TRBV29-1 and TRBJ1-2, with D possibly TRBD1 on 6 matching bases. There are 15 residues in the CDR3. Germline V gene lookup returns CDR1 SQVTM and CDR2 ANQGSEA. V was pared by 2 bases and J by 6 bases, with 19 bases between. The CDR3 spells CSVERGTGWVHGYTF. CDR3 DNA sequence: TGCAGCGTTGAACGGGGCACAGGGTGGGTTCATGGCTACACCTTC.

This chain joins TRBV5-1 and TRBJ2-5; D uncertain. V lost 2 bases, J lost 3 bases, and 11 bases lay in between. The CDR3 length is 14 residues. Germline V gene data show CDR1 as SGHRS and CDR2 as YFSETQ. The CDR3 spells CASSFTAKKETQYF. In nucleotides, the CDR3 is TGCGCCAGCAGCTTTACAGCGAAAAAAGAGACCCAGTACTTC.

This clonotype has a single count. This rearrangement joins TRBV27 to TRBJ2-3, with 7 bases that match TRBD1. Germline V gene sequence: CDR1 MNHEY, CDR2 SMNVEV (reference sequence). CDR3 length: 14 amino acids. Trimming took 2 bases from V and 4 from J; bases not matched to a gene: 3. CDR3 residues: CASSLQGVPDTQYF. As DNA, the CDR3 is TGTGCCAGCAGTTTACAGGGGGTCCCAGATACGCAGTATTTT.

V gene TRBV29-1 combines with J gene TRBJ2-1, with TRBD2 identical over 11 bases. Germline CDR1 SQVTM, CDR2 ANQGSEA. V lost 5 bases and J lost 6; bases outside the gene matches: 3. CDR3 length: 13 amino acids. The CDR3 region is CSVQTSGANEQFF. DNA for the CDR3: TGCAGCGTTCAGACTAGCGGGGCCAATGAGCAGTTCTTC.

This clonotype was seen a handful of times. V usage is TRBV12-3 or TRBV12-4 and J usage is TRBJ1-1; tentatively, D is TRBD1 (5 bases). Between the trimmed V and J ends, which lost 2 bases and 4 bases, there was a span of 14 bases. There are 15 residues in the CDR3. DNA for the CDR3: TGTGCCAGCAGTTTATTAGGCAGGGAGGTCACTGAAGCTTTCTTT. Its protein product is CASSLLGREVTEAFF.

This clonotype occurred a few times. The J gene is TRBJ2-4, the V gene TRBV13, with 8 positions matching TRBD2. Trimming at V came to 4 bases and at J to 1 base, leaving 9 bases not matched to a gene. The CDR3 loop spans 17 amino acids. Germline assignment: CDR1 PRHDT and CDR2 FYEKMQ (reference sequence). The CDR3 protein is CASSSRAGGQAKNIQYF. CDR3 nucleotides: TGTGCCAGCAGCTCACGTGCGGGAGGCCAGGCCAAAAACATTCAGTACTTC.

This clonotype has a handful of counts. V is TRBV20-1 and J is TRBJ1-5; a weak D match, TRBD1 (6 bases). The CDR3 length is 15 residues. Germline loops: CDR1 DFQATT, CDR2 SNEGSKA (reference sequence). Trimming cost V 3 bases and J 3 bases, with 15 bases left between them. CDR3 amino acids: CSASTMTGDNQPQHF. CDR3 DNA sequence: TGCAGTGCTAGCACAATGACAGGCGACAATCAGCCCCAGCATTTT.

Only a few counts were recorded for this clonotype. The J gene is TRBJ2-5, the V gene TRBV29-1; D ambiguous. The germline V and J ends were trimmed by 2 bases and 4 bases, with 8 bases remaining between them. Germline V gene data show CDR1 as SQVTM and CDR2 as ANQGSEA. This CDR3 has 12 amino acids. CDR3 nucleotide sequence: TGCAGCGTTGAATCCAGTGGAGAGACCCAGTACTTC. Translating it yields CSVESSGETQYF.

V gene TRBV12-3 or TRBV12-4 combines with J gene TRBJ1-3, with unresolved D. Deletions cut 6 bases from V and 0 bases from J, with 15 bases between. The CDR3 has 16 residues. The CDR3 protein is CASSLGSGSSGNTIYF. In DNA, the CDR3 is TGTGCCAGCAGCCTAGGCAGCGGATCCTCTGGAAACACCATATATTTT.

This clonotype was seen a handful of times. The J gene is TRBJ2-3, the V gene TRBV11-2, with 7 nucleotides matching TRBD2. V trimming: 8 bases; J trimming: 3 bases; junction bases outside the gene matches: 11. Germline V gene sequence: CDR1 SGHAT, CDR2 FQNNGV. CDR3 length equals 15 residues. CDR3 sequence (DNA): TGTGCCAGCGCCATGGAGGGCGGGGGAACAGATACGCAGTATTTT. Translated, it gives CASAMEGGGTDTQYF.

The genes are TRBV7-9 and TRBJ2-5; TRBD2 agrees at 7 bases. The V segment lost 5 bases and the J segment 5 bases; nucleotides outside the gene matches: 11. Germline CDR1 and CDR2: SEHNR and FQNEAQ (reference sequence). The CDR3 is 15 amino acids. The CDR3, as DNA: TGTGCCAGCAGCGTCCCGGGACTAAGGTTGGAGACCCAGTACTTC. Amino acids: CASSVPGLRLETQYF.

This clonotype was observed a few times. This chain joins TRBV4-3 and TRBJ2-7; tentatively, D is TRBD2 (6 bases). Germline V CDR1 and CDR2: LGHNA, YSLEER. CDR3 size: 15 residues. V gave up 0 bases and J gave up 0 bases, with 9 bases separating them. As DNA, the CDR3 is TGCGCCAGCAGCCAAGATGTCGGGGGCTCCTACGAGCAGTACTTC. This codes for CASSQDVGGSYEQYF.